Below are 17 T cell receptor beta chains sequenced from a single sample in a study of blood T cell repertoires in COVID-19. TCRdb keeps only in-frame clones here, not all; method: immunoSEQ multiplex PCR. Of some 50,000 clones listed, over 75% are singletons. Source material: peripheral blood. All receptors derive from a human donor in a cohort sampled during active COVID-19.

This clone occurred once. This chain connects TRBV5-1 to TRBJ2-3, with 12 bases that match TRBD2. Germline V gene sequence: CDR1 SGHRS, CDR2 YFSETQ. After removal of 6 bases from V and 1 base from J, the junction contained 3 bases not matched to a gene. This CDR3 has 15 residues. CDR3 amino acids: CASTSSGRGTDTQYF. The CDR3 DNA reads TGCGCCAGCACCTCTAGCGGGAGGGGCACAGATACGCAGTATTTT.

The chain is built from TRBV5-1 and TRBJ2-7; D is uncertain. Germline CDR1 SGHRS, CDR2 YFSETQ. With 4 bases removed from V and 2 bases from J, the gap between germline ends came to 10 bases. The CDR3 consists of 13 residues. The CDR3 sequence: CASSGITTYEQYF. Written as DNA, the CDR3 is TGCGCCAGCAGCGGCATAACTACCTACGAGCAGTACTTC.

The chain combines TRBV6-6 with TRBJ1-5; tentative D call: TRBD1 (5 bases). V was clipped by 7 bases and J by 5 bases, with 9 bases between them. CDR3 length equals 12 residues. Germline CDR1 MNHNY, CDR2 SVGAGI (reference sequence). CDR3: CASTDSYQPQHF. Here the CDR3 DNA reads TGTGCCAGCACCGACAGCTATCAGCCCCAGCATTTT.

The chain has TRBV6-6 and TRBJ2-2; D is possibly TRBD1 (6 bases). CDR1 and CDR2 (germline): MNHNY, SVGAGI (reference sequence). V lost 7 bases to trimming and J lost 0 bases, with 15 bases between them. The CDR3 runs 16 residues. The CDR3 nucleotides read TGTGCCAGCATTGGGACAACCATAACGAACACCGGGGAGCTGTTTTTT. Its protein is CASIGTTITNTGELFF.

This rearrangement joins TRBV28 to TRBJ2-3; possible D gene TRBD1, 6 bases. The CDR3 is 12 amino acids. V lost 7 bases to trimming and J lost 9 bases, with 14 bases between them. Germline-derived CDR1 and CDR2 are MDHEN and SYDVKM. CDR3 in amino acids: CASNSGGGTQYF. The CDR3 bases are TGTGCCAGCAATTCTGGGGGCGGAACGCAGTATTTT.

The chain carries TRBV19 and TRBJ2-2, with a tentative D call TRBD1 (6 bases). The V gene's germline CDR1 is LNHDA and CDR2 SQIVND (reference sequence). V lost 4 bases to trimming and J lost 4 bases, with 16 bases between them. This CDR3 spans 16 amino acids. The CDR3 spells CASSTFHRVGTGELFF. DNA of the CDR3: TGTGCCAGTAGTACCTTTCACAGGGTAGGCACCGGGGAGCTGTTTTTT.

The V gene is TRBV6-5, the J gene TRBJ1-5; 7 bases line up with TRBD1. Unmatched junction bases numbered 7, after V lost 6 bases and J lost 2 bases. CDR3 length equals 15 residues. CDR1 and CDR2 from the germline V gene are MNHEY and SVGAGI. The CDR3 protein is CASRGDRVGNQPQHF. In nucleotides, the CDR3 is TGTGCCAGCAGGGGAGACAGGGTTGGCAATCAGCCCCAGCATTTT.

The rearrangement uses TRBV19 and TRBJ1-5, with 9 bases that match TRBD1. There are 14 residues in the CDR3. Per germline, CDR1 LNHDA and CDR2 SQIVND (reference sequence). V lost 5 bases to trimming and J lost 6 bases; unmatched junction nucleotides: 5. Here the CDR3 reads CASSRDREGQPQHF. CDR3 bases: TGTGCCAGTAGTCGGGACAGGGAGGGTCAGCCCCAGCATTTT.

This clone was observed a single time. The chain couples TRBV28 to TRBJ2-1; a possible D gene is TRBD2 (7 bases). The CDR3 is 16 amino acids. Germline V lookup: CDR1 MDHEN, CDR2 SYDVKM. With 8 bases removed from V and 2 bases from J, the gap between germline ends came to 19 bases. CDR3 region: CASRYGWGGTYNEQFF. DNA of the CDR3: TGTGCCAGCCGTTATGGCTGGGGGGGCACCTACAATGAGCAGTTCTTC.

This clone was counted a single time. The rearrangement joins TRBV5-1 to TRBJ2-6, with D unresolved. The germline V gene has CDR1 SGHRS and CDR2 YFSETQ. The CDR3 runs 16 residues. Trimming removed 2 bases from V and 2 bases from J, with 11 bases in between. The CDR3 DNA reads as TGCGCCAGCAGCTTCCTATCTGGTACTGGGGCCAACGTCCTGACTTTC. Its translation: CASSFLSGTGANVLTF.

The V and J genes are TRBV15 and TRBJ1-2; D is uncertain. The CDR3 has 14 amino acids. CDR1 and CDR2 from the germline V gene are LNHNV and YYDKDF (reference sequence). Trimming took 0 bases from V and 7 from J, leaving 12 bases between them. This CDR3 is CATSRDRGGFGYTF. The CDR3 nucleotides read TGTGCCACCAGCAGAGATCGAGGTGGTTTTGGCTACACCTTC.

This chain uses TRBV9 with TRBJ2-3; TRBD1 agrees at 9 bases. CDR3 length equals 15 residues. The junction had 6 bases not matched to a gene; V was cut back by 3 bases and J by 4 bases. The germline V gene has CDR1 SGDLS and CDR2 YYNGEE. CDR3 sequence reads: CASSARTGDPDTQYF. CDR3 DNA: TGTGCCAGCAGCGCCAGGACAGGGGACCCAGATACGCAGTATTTT.

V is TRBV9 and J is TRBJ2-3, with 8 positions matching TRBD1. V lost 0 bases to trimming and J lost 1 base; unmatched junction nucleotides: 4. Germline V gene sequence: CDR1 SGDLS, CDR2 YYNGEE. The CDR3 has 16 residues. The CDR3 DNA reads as TGTGCCAGCAGCGTAGGGACAGGGCCGGGCACAGATACGCAGTATTTT. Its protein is CASSVGTGPGTDTQYF.

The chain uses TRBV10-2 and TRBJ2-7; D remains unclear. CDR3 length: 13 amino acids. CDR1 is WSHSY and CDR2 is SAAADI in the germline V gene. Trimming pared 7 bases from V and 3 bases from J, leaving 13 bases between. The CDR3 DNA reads TGCGCCAGCACTCTAGGAGACGGCTACGAGCAGTACTTC. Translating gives CASTLGDGYEQYF.

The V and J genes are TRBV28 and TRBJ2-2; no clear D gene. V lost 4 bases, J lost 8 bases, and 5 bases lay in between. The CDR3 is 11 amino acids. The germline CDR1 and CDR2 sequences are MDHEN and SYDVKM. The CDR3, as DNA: TGTGCCAGCAGTTCTCTAGGGGAGCTGTTTTTT. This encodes CASSSLGELFF.

CDR3 amino acids: CASSYGVLNTGELFF. The DNA for the CDR3 is TGTGCCAGCAGTTACGGAGTTCTGAACACCGGGGAGCTGTTTTTT. The chain links TRBV6-5 to TRBJ2-2, with no clear D. Germline CDR1 reads MNHEY; CDR2 reads SVGAGI. V was shortened by 2 bases and J by 1 base, with 8 bases between the two germline ends. The length of the CDR3 is 15 residues.

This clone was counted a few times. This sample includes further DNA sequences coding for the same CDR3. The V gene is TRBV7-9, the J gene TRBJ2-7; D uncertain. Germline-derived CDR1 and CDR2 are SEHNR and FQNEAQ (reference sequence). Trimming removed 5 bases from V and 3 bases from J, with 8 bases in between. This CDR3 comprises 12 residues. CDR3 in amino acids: CASSLTGYEQYF. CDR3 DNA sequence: TGTGCCAGCAGCCTGACGGGCTACGAGCAGTACTTC.